This is a list of T cell receptor beta chains from one sample in a study of blood T cell repertoires in COVID-19. Measured with immunoSEQ multiplex PCR; TCRdb has only the in-frame clones, and not every one. This table holds a few hundred thousand clones, roughly 88% found once. Material for sequencing was peripheral blood. Every receptor here comes from a woman aged 25 to 39 with active or convalescent COVID-19. The CDR3 runs from the conserved cysteine through the conserved F or W. D genes are given only for firm matches. Expanded clones are given a class, and other clones once, few, many or no size at all.

>TRBJ1-2|NA|NA|TRBV6-5
CASSSGVSNYGYTF
TGTGCCAGCAGCTCAGGGGTTTCTAACTATGGCTACACCTTC
>TRBJ1-1|NA|NA|TRBV20-1
CSAGRGEAFF
TGCAGTGCCGGGAGGGGGGAAGCTTTCTTT
>TRBJ1-2|TRBD1|NA|TRBV23-1
CASRWTGYGYTF
TGCGCCAGCAGATGGACAGGGTATGGCTACACCTTC
>TRBJ1-1|TRBD1|NA|TRBV7-2
CASRGTGGTEAFF
TGTGCCAGCAGGGGGACAGGGGGCACTGAAGCTTTCTTT
>TRBJ1-6|TRBD1|NA|TRBV30
CAGKTGVNSPLHF
TGTGCCGGGAAGACAGGGGTCAATTCACCCCTCCACTTT
>TRBJ2-7|TRBD2|NA|TRBV6-6
CASSQLAGKDEQYF
TGTGCCAGCAGTCAACTAGCGGGGAAGGACGAGCAGTACTTC
>TRBJ2-1|NA|NA|TRBV6-2/TRBV6-3
CASSRLHTGGRNEQFF
TGTGCCAGCAGTCGTCTCCACACGGGGGGCCGCAATGAGCAGTTCTTC
>TRBJ2-7|NA|NA|TRBV27
CASSQSGFPYEQYF
TGTGCCAGCAGCCAAAGCGGGTTCCCCTACGAGCAGTACTTC
>TRBJ1-5|NA|NA|TRBV5-1
CASSRGVGDQPQHF
TGCGCCAGCAGCCGGGGGGTAGGCGATCAGCCCCAGCATTTT
>TRBJ2-1|TRBD1|NA|TRBV5-1
CASSLLPGTGVRNEQFF
TGCGCCAGCAGCTTGCTCCCCGGGACAGGGGTGAGGAATGAGCAGTTCTTC
>TRBJ2-7|NA|NA|TRBV5-1
CASSSEGRSSYEQYF
TGCGCCAGCAGCTCGGAGGGACGGAGCTCCTACGAGCAGTACTTC
>TRBJ1-2|NA|NA|TRBV2
CASSGRANYGYTF
TGTGCCAGCTCGGGCAGGGCTAACTATGGCTACACCTTC
>TRBJ2-7|TRBD2|NA|TRBV5-1
CASRVQGGDYEQYF
TGCGCCAGCAGGGTCCAGGGAGGGGACTACGAGCAGTACTTC
>TRBJ2-3|NA|NA|TRBV7-9
CASSLRTDTQYF
TGTGCCAGCAGCCTACGCACAGATACGCAGTATTTT
>TRBJ1-2|NA|NA|TRBV4-1
CASSQGGTNYGYTF
TGCGCCAGCAGCCAGGGGGGAACTAACTATGGCTACACCTTC
>TRBJ1-5|NA|NA|TRBV6-4
CASSVTWGGNQPQHF
TGTGCCAGCAGCGTCACTTGGGGGGGCAATCAGCCCCAGCATTTT
>TRBJ1-4|TRBD1|NA|TRBV9
CASSLYGTDDEKLFF
TGTGCCAGCAGCTTGTACGGGACAGACGATGAAAAACTGTTTTTT
>TRBJ2-3|TRBD2|NA|TRBV7-2
CASSSSRGGIDTQYF
TGTGCCAGCAGCTCCTCTCGGGGGGGGATAGATACGCAGTATTTT
>TRBJ1-5|NA|NA|TRBV9
CASSGLGGEGNQPQHF
TGTGCCAGCAGCGGACTTGGGGGGGAGGGCAATCAGCCCCAGCATTTT
>TRBJ2-6|NA|NA|TRBV6-5
CASSPGSSGANVLTF
TGTGCCAGCAGTCCGGGGAGCTCTGGGGCCAACGTCCTGACTTTC
>TRBJ2-7|TRBD1|NA|TRBV5-4
CASSSDRADEQYF
TGTGCCAGCAGCTCGGACAGGGCGGACGAGCAGTACTTC
>TRBJ2-5|NA|NA|TRBV24-1
CATRGLQETQYF
TGTGCCACCAGGGGGCTTCAAGAGACCCAGTACTTC
>TRBJ2-5|TRBD2|NA|TRBV9
CASSVTSASTQYF
TGTGCCAGCAGCGTCACTAGCGCCTCGACCCAGTACTTC
>TRBJ2-1|TRBD1|NA|TRBV30
CAWCSDRVYSYNEQFF
TGTGCCTGGTGTTCAGACAGGGTATACTCCTACAATGAGCAGTTCTTC
>TRBJ1-5|NA|NA|TRBV5-1
CASSLGGGAQPQHF
TGCGCCAGCAGCTTGGGAGGGGGGGCTCAGCCCCAGCATTTT
>TRBJ1-1|TRBD1|NA|TRBV4-3
CASSQEPLGTGGRAFF
TGCGCCAGCAGCCAAGAGCCCTTGGGGACAGGGGGTCGAGCTTTCTTT
>TRBJ2-5|NA|NA|TRBV5-6
CASSLGWRGQETQYF
TGTGCCAGCAGCTTGGGGTGGAGGGGGCAGGAGACCCAGTACTTC
>TRBJ2-2|NA|NA|TRBV7-7
CASGPGHSTELFF
TGTGCTAGCGGCCCGGGACACAGTACGGAGCTGTTTTTT
>TRBJ2-1|TRBD1|NA|TRBV19
CASSIVLPGQGGNEQFF
TGTGCCAGTAGTATAGTGTTGCCAGGACAGGGGGGAAATGAGCAGTTCTTC
>TRBJ1-1|NA|NA|TRBV7-2
CASSLVTAGRGSSEAFF
TGTGCCAGCAGCTTAGTAACCGCCGGACGGGGTTCTTCTGAAGCTTTCTTT
>TRBJ2-1|NA|NA|TRBV27
CARARNEQFF
TGTGCCAGGGCAAGAAATGAGCAGTTCTTC
>TRBJ2-4|TRBD1|NA|TRBV28
CASSPQGTGRNIQYF
TGTGCCAGCAGCCCTCAGGGGACAGGGAGAAACATTCAGTACTTC
>TRBJ2-3|TRBD1|once|TRBV7-2
CASSSNQGATDTQYF
TGTGCCAGCAGCTCAAATCAGGGGGCAACAGATACGCAGTATTTT
>TRBJ2-5|TRBD2|NA|TRBV7-6
CASSPSGGSGGLTQYF
TGTGCCAGCAGCCCCTCTGGGGGTAGCGGGGGTCTAACCCAGTACTTC
>TRBJ1-6|TRBD1|NA|TRBV19
CASRGPGQVNSPLHF
TGTGCCAGTAGGGGGCCGGGACAGGTGAATTCACCCCTCCACTTT
>TRBJ1-5|NA|NA|TRBV15
CATSRDWGRGAQQPQHF
TGTGCCACCAGCAGAGATTGGGGGCGGGGGGCTCAACAGCCCCAGCATTTT
>TRBJ1-1|NA|NA|TRBV13
CASSLPSGAEAFF
TGTGCCAGCAGCTTGCCATCGGGGGCTGAAGCTTTCTTT
>TRBJ2-1|TRBD2|NA|TRBV5-8
CASSSPGTSGYNEQFF
TGTGCCAGCAGCTCCCCCGGGACTAGCGGGTACAATGAGCAGTTCTTC
>TRBJ1-2|NA|NA|TRBV2
CASSESTANYGYTF
TGTGCCAGCAGTGAGTCCACAGCTAACTATGGCTACACCTTC
>TRBJ2-7|NA|once|TRBV7-2
CASSLALGGGAYEQYF
TGTGCCAGCAGCTTAGCGCTGGGGGGGGGCGCCTACGAGCAGTACTTC
>TRBJ1-2|TRBD1|NA|TRBV24-1
CATSDRGRGDYTF
TGTGCCACCAGTGATAGGGGGCGCGGAGACTACACCTTC